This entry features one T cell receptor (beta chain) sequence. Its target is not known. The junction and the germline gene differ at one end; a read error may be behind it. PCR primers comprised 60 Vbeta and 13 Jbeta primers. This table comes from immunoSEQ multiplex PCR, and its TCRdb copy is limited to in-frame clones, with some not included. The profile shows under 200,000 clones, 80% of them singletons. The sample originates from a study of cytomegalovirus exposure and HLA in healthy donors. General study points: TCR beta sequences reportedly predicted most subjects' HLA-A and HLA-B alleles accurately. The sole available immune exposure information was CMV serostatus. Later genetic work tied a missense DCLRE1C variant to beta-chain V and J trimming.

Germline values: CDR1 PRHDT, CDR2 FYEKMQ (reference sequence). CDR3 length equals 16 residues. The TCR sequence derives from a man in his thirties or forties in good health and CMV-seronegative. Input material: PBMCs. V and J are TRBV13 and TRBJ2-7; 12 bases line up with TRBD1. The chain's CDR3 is CASSLGDRGLSYEQYF. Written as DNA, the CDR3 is TGTGCCAGCAGTTTAGGGGACAGGGGGCTCTCCTACGAGCAGTACTTC.